This T cell receptor (beta chain) was sequenced in a study of beta chain features in type 1 diabetes. General study findings and limits: Still unanswered here is whether HLA type influences TCRB rearrangement. When VDJ junctions were examined, type 1 diabetes patients showed fewer insertions and more deletions.

This clone came up a few times. Antigen specificity is unknown. Germline lookup yields CDR1 MGHDK and CDR2 SYGVNS. The CDR3 is 16 amino acids. Trimming took 4 bases from V and 5 from J; bases not matched to a gene: 9. Sorted CD4+ subsets: naive, central memory, regulatory, stem cell-like memory (CD45RO/CCR7/CD25/CD127/CD95/CD27 panel). Sorted populations all had greater than 95% purity. Expressed TCRB transcripts got sequenced, as all isolated RNA was reverse transcribed. Sequencing was performed with immunoSEQ multiplex PCR; in TCRdb, only in-frame clones are kept and a portion is missing. The sample has roughly 170,000 clones, approximately 13% seen once.

The receptor was derived from a young woman in good health. Material for sequencing was central memory CD4+ T cells from blood. The V gene is TRBV25-1, the J gene TRBJ2-2, with TRBD2 matching 8 bases. The CDR3 DNA follows: TGTGCCAGCAGTGGAAGGAGCGGGAGATCGACCGGGGAGCTGTTTTTT. Translated: CASSGRSGRSTGELFF. Looking up the rest from reference TRBV25-1 and TRBJ2-2 gives the full variable domain: EADIYQTPRYLVIGTGKKITLECSQTMGHDKMYWYQQDPGMELHLIHYSYGVNSTEKGDLSSESTVSRIRTEHFPLTLESARPSHTSQYLCASSGRSGRSTGELFFGEGSRLTVL.